Listed below are T cell receptor beta chains from one sample, sequenced in a study of blood T cell repertoires in COVID-19. The method was immunoSEQ multiplex PCR; TCRdb's version includes in-frame clones alone and lacks a portion of them. The repertoire holds about 290,000 clones, approximately 89% seen once, with approximately 12% in the top ten. Sequenced: peripheral blood. Every receptor here comes from a woman aged 30 to 39 with COVID-19, enrolled during active disease. Both conserved end residues are part of each CDR3. The order of the fields is J gene, V gene, clone size, D gene, CDR3 DNA, CDR3 protein. A D gene is named only where the DNA matches it firmly. Not every row has a clone size; where given, it reads once, few, many or a size class.

j_gene: TRBJ1-1; v_gene: TRBV7-2; abundance: -; d_gene: -; CDR3nt: TGTGCCAGCAGCGGTCGGGACACTATTTCCCTGAACACTGAAGCTTTCTTT; CDR3aa: CASSGRDTISLNTEAFF
j_gene: TRBJ2-7; v_gene: TRBV19; abundance: -; d_gene: -; CDR3nt: TGTGCCAGTAGTCTCCCGGGATCCTCCTCCTACGAGCAGTACTTC; CDR3aa: CASSLPGSSSYEQYF
j_gene: TRBJ2-5; v_gene: TRBV7-9; abundance: -; d_gene: TRBD2; CDR3nt: TGTGCCAGCAGCACCGGGACTAGCGGGGGTCAAGAGACCCAGTACTTC; CDR3aa: CASSTGTSGGQETQYF
j_gene: TRBJ2-3; v_gene: TRBV9; abundance: -; d_gene: -; CDR3nt: TGTGCCAGCAGCGTGCTCGGGACTGTCACAGATACGCAGTATTTT; CDR3aa: CASSVLGTVTDTQYF
j_gene: TRBJ2-7; v_gene: TRBV10-2; abundance: -; d_gene: TRBD1; CDR3nt: TGCGCCAGCAGTCCAGGGGGCTCCTACGAGCAGTACTTC; CDR3aa: CASSPGGSYEQYF
j_gene: TRBJ2-1; v_gene: TRBV4-1; abundance: -; d_gene: -; CDR3nt: TGCGCCAGCCTCGACAGCGGCCAGGGGAATGAGCAGTTCTTC; CDR3aa: CASLDSGQGNEQFF
j_gene: TRBJ2-1; v_gene: TRBV27; abundance: -; d_gene: TRBD1; CDR3nt: TGTGCCAGCAGCTCCCCGGGGACAGGGTTAGATGAGCAGTTCTTC; CDR3aa: CASSSPGTGLDEQFF
j_gene: TRBJ2-7; v_gene: TRBV5-4; abundance: few; d_gene: -; CDR3nt: TGTGCCAGCAGCCCGGTTGGAGCAACCTACGAGCAGTACTTC; CDR3aa: CASSPVGATYEQYF
j_gene: TRBJ1-2; v_gene: TRBV5-1; abundance: -; d_gene: -; CDR3nt: TGCGCCAGCAGCCGCATCCTCGGGGGCTACACCTTC; CDR3aa: CASSRILGGYTF
j_gene: TRBJ2-7; v_gene: TRBV6-5; abundance: once; d_gene: TRBD2; CDR3nt: TGTGCCAGCAGACCTAGCGGGGGGTCTGGCGAGCAGTACTTC; CDR3aa: CASRPSGGSGEQYF
j_gene: TRBJ1-1; v_gene: TRBV7-2; abundance: -; d_gene: TRBD1; CDR3nt: TGTGCCAGCAGCTTAATACAGGGGAGTAACACTGAAGCTTTCTTT; CDR3aa: CASSLIQGSNTEAFF
j_gene: TRBJ2-5; v_gene: TRBV2; abundance: -; d_gene: -; CDR3nt: TGTGCCAGCACGCCCCGGTGGGGCGCGGAGACCCAGTACTTC; CDR3aa: CASTPRWGAETQYF
j_gene: TRBJ2-3; v_gene: TRBV6-5; abundance: -; d_gene: TRBD1; CDR3nt: TGTGCCAGCAGACCGACAGGGATCGGGACAGATACGCAGTATTTT; CDR3aa: CASRPTGIGTDTQYF
j_gene: TRBJ2-1; v_gene: TRBV6-5; abundance: -; d_gene: TRBD1; CDR3nt: TGTGCCAGCAGCCTCGGGACAGGGCTCGGTGAGCAGTTCTTC; CDR3aa: CASSLGTGLGEQFF
j_gene: TRBJ1-1; v_gene: TRBV10-3; abundance: -; d_gene: -; CDR3nt: TGTGCCATCAGGACTCCGTCCACTGAAGCTTTCTTT; CDR3aa: CAIRTPSTEAFF
j_gene: TRBJ2-5; v_gene: TRBV2; abundance: -; d_gene: -; CDR3nt: TGTGCCAACAGCTACCTGATGGACCAAGAGACCCAGTACTTC; CDR3aa: CANSYLMDQETQYF
j_gene: TRBJ1-1; v_gene: TRBV6-5; abundance: once; d_gene: TRBD1; CDR3nt: TGTGCCACCCCTAGGACAGGGAACACTGAAGCTTTCTTT; CDR3aa: CATPRTGNTEAFF
j_gene: TRBJ2-7; v_gene: TRBV27; abundance: -; d_gene: TRBD1; CDR3nt: TGTGCCAGCAGTCTAACCGGGACAGGGTCCTACGAGCAGTACTTC; CDR3aa: CASSLTGTGSYEQYF
j_gene: TRBJ1-1; v_gene: TRBV20-1; abundance: -; d_gene: -; CDR3nt: TGCAGTGCTAATGAACTCGGGGGGCCCACTGAAGCTTTCTTT; CDR3aa: CSANELGGPTEAFF
j_gene: TRBJ2-3; v_gene: TRBV5-4; abundance: few; d_gene: TRBD2; CDR3nt: TGTGCCAGCAGCTCCGGGACTAGCGGGGACACAGATACGCAGTATTTT; CDR3aa: CASSSGTSGDTDTQYF
j_gene: TRBJ2-2; v_gene: TRBV11-2; abundance: -; d_gene: TRBD2; CDR3nt: TGTGCCAGCAGCTTAGCAGTCGGACTAGCGGGGGGCCTCCGGGAGCTGTTTTTT; CDR3aa: CASSLAVGLAGGLRELFF
j_gene: TRBJ1-3; v_gene: TRBV28; abundance: -; d_gene: TRBD1; CDR3nt: TGTGCCAGCAGTTTACCTCGGACAGGGGGAGGTATTGGAAACACCATATATTTT; CDR3aa: CASSLPRTGGGIGNTIYF
j_gene: TRBJ2-1; v_gene: TRBV15; abundance: -; d_gene: -; CDR3nt: TGTGCCACCAGCAGAGATCACAGTGACAATGAGCAGTTCTTC; CDR3aa: CATSRDHSDNEQFF
j_gene: TRBJ1-1; v_gene: TRBV29-1; abundance: -; d_gene: TRBD1; CDR3nt: TGCAGCGGTCGACAGGGGAGAAGAACTGAAGCTTTCTTT; CDR3aa: CSGRQGRRTEAFF
j_gene: TRBJ2-3; v_gene: TRBV5-1; abundance: -; d_gene: -; CDR3nt: TGCGCCAGCAGCTTGGCCCGGACTAATTCAGATACGCAGTATTTT; CDR3aa: CASSLARTNSDTQYF
j_gene: TRBJ1-6; v_gene: TRBV16; abundance: few; d_gene: TRBD1; CDR3nt: TGTGCCAGCAGCCTCACAGGGGGCGGTTCACCCCTCCACTTT; CDR3aa: CASSLTGGGSPLHF
j_gene: TRBJ2-5; v_gene: TRBV3-1/TRBV3-2; abundance: -; d_gene: TRBD1; CDR3nt: TGTGCCAGCAGCCATCTCTCCTGGGACAGCCAAGAGACCCAGTACTTC; CDR3aa: CASSHLSWDSQETQYF
j_gene: TRBJ2-1; v_gene: TRBV7-9; abundance: -; d_gene: TRBD2; CDR3nt: TGTGCCAGCAGCTTTGTCGGACTAGCGGACTACAATGAGCAGTTCTTC; CDR3aa: CASSFVGLADYNEQFF
j_gene: TRBJ2-1; v_gene: TRBV29-1; abundance: -; d_gene: TRBD1; CDR3nt: TGCAGCGTTAGGGACAGCTACTACAATGAGCAGTTCTTC; CDR3aa: CSVRDSYYNEQFF
j_gene: TRBJ2-7; v_gene: TRBV5-6; abundance: -; d_gene: TRBD2; CDR3nt: TGTGCCAGCAGCTTGTGGCGGGGGGGCGAGCAGTACTTC; CDR3aa: CASSLWRGGEQYF
j_gene: TRBJ2-7; v_gene: TRBV4-2; abundance: -; d_gene: TRBD2; CDR3nt: TGTGCCAGCAGCCAAGCTCCCATGTCAGCGGGGGCTGCCTACGAGCAGTACTTC; CDR3aa: CASSQAPMSAGAAYEQYF
j_gene: TRBJ1-5; v_gene: TRBV12-3/TRBV12-4; abundance: -; d_gene: -; CDR3nt: TGTGCCAGCAGTCCTACTACGCAGCCCCAGCATTTT; CDR3aa: CASSPTTQPQHF
j_gene: TRBJ2-1; v_gene: TRBV7-8; abundance: few; d_gene: TRBD2; CDR3nt: TGTGCCAGCAGCTCACTAGCGGGGCTCTCCTACAATGAGCAGTTCTTC; CDR3aa: CASSSLAGLSYNEQFF
j_gene: TRBJ1-2; v_gene: TRBV6-4; abundance: -; d_gene: TRBD1; CDR3nt: TGTGCCAGCAGTGAAACGGACAGGTATGGCTACACCTTC; CDR3aa: CASSETDRYGYTF
j_gene: TRBJ2-5; v_gene: TRBV19; abundance: -; d_gene: TRBD1; CDR3nt: TGTGCCAGTAGTTTACAGGGGGAAGAGACCCAGTACTTC; CDR3aa: CASSLQGEETQYF
j_gene: TRBJ2-7; v_gene: TRBV5-4; abundance: -; d_gene: TRBD2; CDR3nt: TGTGCCAGCAGCTCCCTCGGAGAGCGGGGCACCTACGAGCAGTACTTC; CDR3aa: CASSSLGERGTYEQYF
j_gene: TRBJ2-7; v_gene: TRBV5-5; abundance: -; d_gene: -; CDR3nt: TGTGCCAGCACCCTAGGGGGTTACGAGCAGTACTTC; CDR3aa: CASTLGGYEQYF
j_gene: TRBJ1-3; v_gene: TRBV7-9; abundance: -; d_gene: -; CDR3nt: TGTGCCAGCAGTCCACGACTCGGAAACACCATATATTTT; CDR3aa: CASSPRLGNTIYF
j_gene: TRBJ2-5; v_gene: TRBV5-6; abundance: once; d_gene: TRBD2; CDR3nt: TGTGCCAGCAGCCCATATGGTAGCGGGGGGGCCTCAGAGACCCAGTACTTC; CDR3aa: CASSPYGSGGASETQYF
j_gene: TRBJ2-7; v_gene: TRBV6-5; abundance: -; d_gene: -; CDR3nt: TGTGCCAGCATAGCAGGGCCCTACGAGCAGTACTTC; CDR3aa: CASIAGPYEQYF
j_gene: TRBJ2-3; v_gene: TRBV11-2; abundance: -; d_gene: -; CDR3nt: TGTGCCAGCAGCCCCAGCGGGCGGGGCACAGATACGCAGTATTTT; CDR3aa: CASSPSGRGTDTQYF
j_gene: TRBJ1-6; v_gene: TRBV19; abundance: -; d_gene: TRBD1; CDR3nt: TGTGCCACCCGGGCCAGGGGGCCGTATTCACCCCTCCACTTT; CDR3aa: CATRARGPYSPLHF
j_gene: TRBJ1-2; v_gene: TRBV14; abundance: once; d_gene: -; CDR3nt: TGTGCCAGCAGCGCGGCGGGGTTGTATGGCTACACCTTC; CDR3aa: CASSAAGLYGYTF
j_gene: TRBJ1-1; v_gene: TRBV11-2; abundance: -; d_gene: -; CDR3nt: TGTGCCAGCAGCCTGTTGGGGGGGAACACTGAAGCTTTCTTT; CDR3aa: CASSLLGGNTEAFF
j_gene: TRBJ2-5; v_gene: TRBV7-2; abundance: -; d_gene: -; CDR3nt: TGTGCCAGCAGCTTAGGGGCCTTGCGGGGGCCGCGGGGGGAGACCCAGTACTTC; CDR3aa: CASSLGALRGPRGETQYF